This record covers a single T cell receptor (beta chain). Per the original data handling: The authors estimated nucleated cell counts from reference gene primer amplification. Using immunoSEQ multiplex PCR, the repertoire was profiled, and TCRdb retains in-frame clones only, with some absent. The V and J calls and clone size were taken over from that table, and D and trimming were inferred from the DNA. The sample holds roughly 230,000 clones; 75% to 90% are singletons and the top ten take 27%. These data originate in a study of blood T cell repertoires in COVID-19. Overall study context: From T cells, B-cell-depleted T cells, or PBMCs came the material, which was cDNA or gDNA.

The CDR3 spans 14 residues. Germline loops: CDR1 MNHNY, CDR2 SVGAGI (reference sequence). V shed 5 bases, J shed 7 bases, and the junction held 9 bases outside the gene matches. The rearrangement uses TRBV6-6 and TRBJ2-7; 9 positions agree with TRBD1. Sequenced material: peripheral blood. The origin of this receptor is a man aged 40-49 years with acute or convalescent COVID-19. CDR3 amino acids: CASSIQGAAGEQYF. The CDR3 DNA sequence: TGTGCCAGCAGTATACAGGGGGCAGCGGGGGAGCAGTACTTC.